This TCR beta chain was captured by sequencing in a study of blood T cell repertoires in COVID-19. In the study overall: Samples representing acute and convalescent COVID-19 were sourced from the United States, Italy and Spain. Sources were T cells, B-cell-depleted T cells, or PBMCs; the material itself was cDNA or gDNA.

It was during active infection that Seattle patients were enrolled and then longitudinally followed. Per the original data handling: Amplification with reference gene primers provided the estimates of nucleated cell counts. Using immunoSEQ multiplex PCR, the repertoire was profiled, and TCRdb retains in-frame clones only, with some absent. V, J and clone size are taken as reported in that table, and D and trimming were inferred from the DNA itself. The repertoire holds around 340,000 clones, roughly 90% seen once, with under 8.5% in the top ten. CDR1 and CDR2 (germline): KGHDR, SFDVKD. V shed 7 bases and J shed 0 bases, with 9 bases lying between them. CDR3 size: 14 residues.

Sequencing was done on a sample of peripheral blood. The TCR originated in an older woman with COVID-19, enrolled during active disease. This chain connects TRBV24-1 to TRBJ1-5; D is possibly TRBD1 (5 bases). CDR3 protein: CATSLGGSNQPQHF. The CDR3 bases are TGTGCCACCAGCCTCGGGGGTAGCAATCAGCCCCAGCATTTT.